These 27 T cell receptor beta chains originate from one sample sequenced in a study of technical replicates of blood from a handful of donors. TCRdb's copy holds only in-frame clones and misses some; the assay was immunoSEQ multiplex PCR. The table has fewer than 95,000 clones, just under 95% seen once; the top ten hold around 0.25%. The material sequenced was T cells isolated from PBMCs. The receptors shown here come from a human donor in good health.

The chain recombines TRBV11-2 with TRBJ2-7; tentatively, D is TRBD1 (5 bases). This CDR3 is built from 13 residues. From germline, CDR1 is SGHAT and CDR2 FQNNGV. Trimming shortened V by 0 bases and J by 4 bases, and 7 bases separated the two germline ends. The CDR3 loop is CASSLDRVYEQYF. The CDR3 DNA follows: TGTGCCAGCAGCTTAGACAGGGTTTACGAGCAGTACTTC.

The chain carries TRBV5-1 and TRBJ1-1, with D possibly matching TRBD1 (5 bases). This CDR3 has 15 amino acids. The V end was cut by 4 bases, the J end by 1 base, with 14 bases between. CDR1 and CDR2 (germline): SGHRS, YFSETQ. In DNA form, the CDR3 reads TGCGCCAGCAGCGATCCTAAACAGGCGAACACTGAAGCTTTCTTT. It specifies CASSDPKQANTEAFF.

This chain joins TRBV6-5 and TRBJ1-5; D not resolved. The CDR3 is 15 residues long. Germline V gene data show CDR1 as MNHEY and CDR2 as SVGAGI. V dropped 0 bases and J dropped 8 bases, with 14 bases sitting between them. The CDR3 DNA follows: TGTGCCAGCAGTTACTCGCACCCCCCGGGGAAGCCCCAGCATTTT. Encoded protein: CASSYSHPPGKPQHF.

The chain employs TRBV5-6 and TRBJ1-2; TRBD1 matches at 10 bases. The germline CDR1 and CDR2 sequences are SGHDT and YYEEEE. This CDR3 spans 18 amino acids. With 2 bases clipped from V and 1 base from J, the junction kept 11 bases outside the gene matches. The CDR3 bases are TGTGCCAGCAGCTTACGCCGGGACAGGGGATTTTTTAACTATGGCTACACCTTC. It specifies CASSLRRDRGFFNYGYTF.

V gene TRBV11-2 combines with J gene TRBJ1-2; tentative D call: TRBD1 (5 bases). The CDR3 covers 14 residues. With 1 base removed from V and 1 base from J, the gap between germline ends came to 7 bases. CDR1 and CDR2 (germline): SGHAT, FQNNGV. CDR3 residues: CASSLVRGNYGYTF. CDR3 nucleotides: TGTGCCAGCAGCTTAGTTAGGGGTAACTATGGCTACACCTTC.

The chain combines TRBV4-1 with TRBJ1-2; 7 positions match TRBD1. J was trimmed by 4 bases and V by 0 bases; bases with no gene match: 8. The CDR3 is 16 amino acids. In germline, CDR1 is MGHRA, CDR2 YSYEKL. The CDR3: CASSQDPTGSVYGYTF. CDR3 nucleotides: TGCGCCAGCAGCCAAGATCCGACAGGGTCGGTCTATGGCTACACCTTC.

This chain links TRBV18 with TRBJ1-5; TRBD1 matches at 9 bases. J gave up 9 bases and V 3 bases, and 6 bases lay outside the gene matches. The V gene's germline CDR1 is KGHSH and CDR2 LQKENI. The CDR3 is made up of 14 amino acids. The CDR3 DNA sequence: TGTGCCAGCTCACCGGACAGGGGAGGTTTGCCCCAGCATTTT. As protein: CASSPDRGGLPQHF.

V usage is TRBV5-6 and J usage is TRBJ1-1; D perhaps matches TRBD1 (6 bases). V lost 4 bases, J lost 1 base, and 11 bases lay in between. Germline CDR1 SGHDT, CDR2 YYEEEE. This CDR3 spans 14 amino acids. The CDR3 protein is CASSIRQANTEAFF. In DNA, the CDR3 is TGTGCCAGCAGCATAAGACAGGCGAACACTGAAGCTTTCTTT.

CDR3 residues: CASSPKERNEQFF. In nucleotides, the CDR3 is TGTGCCAGCAGCCCTAAAGAGCGCAATGAGCAGTTCTTC. This sequence joins TRBV5-4 and TRBJ2-1, with unresolved D. The CDR3 totals 13 residues. V lost 4 bases and J 6 bases, leaving 11 bases between the germline ends. The germline gives CDR1 SGHNT, CDR2 YYREEE (reference sequence).

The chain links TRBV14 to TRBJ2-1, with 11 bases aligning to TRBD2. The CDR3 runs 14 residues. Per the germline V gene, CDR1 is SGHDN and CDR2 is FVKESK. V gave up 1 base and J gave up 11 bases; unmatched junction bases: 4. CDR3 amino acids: CASSQGLAGTQQFF. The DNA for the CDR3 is TGTGCCAGCAGCCAAGGACTAGCGGGGACCCAGCAGTTCTTC.

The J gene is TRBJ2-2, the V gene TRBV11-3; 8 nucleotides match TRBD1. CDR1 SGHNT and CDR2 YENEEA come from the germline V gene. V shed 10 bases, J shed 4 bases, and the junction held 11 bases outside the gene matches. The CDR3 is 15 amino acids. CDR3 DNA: TGTGCCACCGGACAGGGTGGGAGGACCACCGGGGAGCTGTTTTTT. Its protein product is CATGQGGRTTGELFF.

CDR3 sequence (DNA): TGCGCCAGCAGCTTGGCGGGAGACATTACTAGCACAGATACGCAGTATTTT. Translating gives CASSLAGDITSTDTQYF. The J gene is TRBJ2-3, the V gene TRBV5-1; perhaps TRBD2 as D (6 bases). Trimming cost V 0 bases and J 0 bases, with 14 bases left between them. Per germline, CDR1 SGHRS and CDR2 YFSETQ. This CDR3 region has 17 residues.

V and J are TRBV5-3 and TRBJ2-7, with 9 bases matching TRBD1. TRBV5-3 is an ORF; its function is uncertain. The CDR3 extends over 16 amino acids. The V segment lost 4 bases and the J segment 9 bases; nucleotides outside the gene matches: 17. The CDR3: CARSQPPGTGFKWQYF. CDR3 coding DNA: TGTGCCAGAAGCCAACCCCCCGGGACAGGGTTTAAGTGGCAGTACTTC.

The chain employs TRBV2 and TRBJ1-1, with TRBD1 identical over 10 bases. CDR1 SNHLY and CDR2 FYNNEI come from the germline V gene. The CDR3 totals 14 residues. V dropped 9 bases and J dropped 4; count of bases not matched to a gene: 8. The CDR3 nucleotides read TGTGCCAGTCTCCGGGACAGGGGTATCACTGAAGCTTTCTTT. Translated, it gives CASLRDRGITEAFF.

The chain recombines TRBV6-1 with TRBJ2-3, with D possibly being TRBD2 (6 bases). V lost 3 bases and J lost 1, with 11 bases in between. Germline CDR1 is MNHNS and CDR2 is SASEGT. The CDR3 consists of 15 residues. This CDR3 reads CASSDSGSGTDTQYF. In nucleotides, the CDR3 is TGTGCCAGCAGTGATTCCGGGAGCGGCACAGATACGCAGTATTTT.

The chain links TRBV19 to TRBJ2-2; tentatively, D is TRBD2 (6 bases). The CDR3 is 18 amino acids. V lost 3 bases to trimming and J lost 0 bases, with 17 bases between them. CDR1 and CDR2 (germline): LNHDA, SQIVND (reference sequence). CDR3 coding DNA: TGTGCCAGTAGTATGTCGGGGCTAGCGAACGCGAACACCGGGGAGCTGTTTTTT. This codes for CASSMSGLANANTGELFF.

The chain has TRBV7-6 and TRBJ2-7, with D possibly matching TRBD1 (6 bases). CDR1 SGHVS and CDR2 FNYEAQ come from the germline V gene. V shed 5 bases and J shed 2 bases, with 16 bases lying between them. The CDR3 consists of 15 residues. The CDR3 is CASSRATGRAYEQYF. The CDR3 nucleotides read TGTGCCAGCAGCCGGGCTACAGGGAGAGCCTACGAGCAGTACTTC. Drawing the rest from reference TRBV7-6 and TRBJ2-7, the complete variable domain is GAGVSQSPRYKVTKRGQDVALRCDPISGHVSLYWYRQALGQGPEFLTYFNYEAQQDKSGLPNDRFSAERPEGSISTLTIQRTEQRDSAMYRCASSRATGRAYEQYFGPGTRLTVT.

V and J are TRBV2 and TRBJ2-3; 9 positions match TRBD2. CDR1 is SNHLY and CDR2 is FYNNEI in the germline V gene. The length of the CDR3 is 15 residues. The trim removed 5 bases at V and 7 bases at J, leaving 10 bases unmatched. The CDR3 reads CASSSSGGGRHTQYF. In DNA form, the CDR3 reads TGTGCCAGCAGTAGTAGCGGGGGAGGGAGGCATACGCAGTATTTT.

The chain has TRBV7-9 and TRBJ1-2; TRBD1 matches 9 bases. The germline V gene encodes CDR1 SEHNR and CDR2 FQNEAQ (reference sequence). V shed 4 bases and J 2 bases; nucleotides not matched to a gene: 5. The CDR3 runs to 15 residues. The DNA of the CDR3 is TGTGCCAGCAGCTGGGGGACAGGGCCCAACTATGGCTACACCTTC. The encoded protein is CASSWGTGPNYGYTF. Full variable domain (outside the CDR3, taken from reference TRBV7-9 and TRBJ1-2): DTGVSQNPRHKITKRGQNVTFRCDPISEHNRLYWYRQTLGQGPEFLTYFQNEAQLEKSRLLSDRFSAERPKGSFSTLEIQRTEQGDSAMYLCASSWGTGPNYGYTFGSGTRLTVV.

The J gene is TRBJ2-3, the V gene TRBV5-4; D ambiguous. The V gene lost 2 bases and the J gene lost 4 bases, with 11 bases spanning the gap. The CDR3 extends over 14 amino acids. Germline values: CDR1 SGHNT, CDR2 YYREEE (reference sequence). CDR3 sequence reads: CASSFEASADTQYF. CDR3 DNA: TGTGCCAGCAGCTTCGAGGCTAGTGCAGATACGCAGTATTTT.

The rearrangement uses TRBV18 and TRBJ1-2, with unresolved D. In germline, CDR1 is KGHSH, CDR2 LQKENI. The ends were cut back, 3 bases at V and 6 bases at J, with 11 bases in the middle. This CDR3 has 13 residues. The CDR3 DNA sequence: TGTGCCAGCTCACCTATATCGACTGATGGCTACACCTTC. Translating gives CASSPISTDGYTF.

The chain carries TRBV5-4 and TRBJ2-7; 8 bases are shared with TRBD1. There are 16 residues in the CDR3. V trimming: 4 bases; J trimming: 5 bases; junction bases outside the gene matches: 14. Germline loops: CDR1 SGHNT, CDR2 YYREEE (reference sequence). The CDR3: CASSPGQGRIEHEQYF. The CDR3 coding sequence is TGTGCCAGCAGCCCCGGACAGGGACGTATAGAACACGAGCAGTACTTC.

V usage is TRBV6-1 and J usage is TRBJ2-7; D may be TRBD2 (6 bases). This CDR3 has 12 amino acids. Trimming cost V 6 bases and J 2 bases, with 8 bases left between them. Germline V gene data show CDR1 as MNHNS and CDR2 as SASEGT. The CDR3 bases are TGTGCCAGCAGGGGACTTACCTACGAGCAGTACTTC. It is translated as CASRGLTYEQYF.

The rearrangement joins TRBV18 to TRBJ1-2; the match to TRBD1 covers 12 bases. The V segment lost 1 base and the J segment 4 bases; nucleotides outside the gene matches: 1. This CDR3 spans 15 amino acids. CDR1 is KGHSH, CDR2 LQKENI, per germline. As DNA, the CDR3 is TGTGCCAGCTCACCACGGGGACAGGGGGCCTATGGCTACACCTTC. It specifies CASSPRGQGAYGYTF.

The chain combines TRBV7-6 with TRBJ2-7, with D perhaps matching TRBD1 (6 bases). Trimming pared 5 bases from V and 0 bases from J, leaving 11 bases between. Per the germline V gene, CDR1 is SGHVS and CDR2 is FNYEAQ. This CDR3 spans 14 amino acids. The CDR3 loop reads CASSQQGASYEQYF. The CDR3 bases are TGTGCCAGCAGCCAACAGGGAGCCTCCTACGAGCAGTACTTC.

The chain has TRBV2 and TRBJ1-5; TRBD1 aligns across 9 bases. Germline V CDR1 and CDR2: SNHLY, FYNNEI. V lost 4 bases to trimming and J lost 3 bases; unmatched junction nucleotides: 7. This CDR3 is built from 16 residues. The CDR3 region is CASSGGGQGYNQPQHF. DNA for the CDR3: TGTGCCAGCAGTGGGGGGGGACAGGGCTACAATCAGCCCCAGCATTTT.

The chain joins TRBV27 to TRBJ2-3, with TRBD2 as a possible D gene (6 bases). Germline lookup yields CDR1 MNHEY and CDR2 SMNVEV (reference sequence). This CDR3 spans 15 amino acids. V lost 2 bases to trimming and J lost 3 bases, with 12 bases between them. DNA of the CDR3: TGTGCCAGCAGTTTACTCGGCGGGACTACAGATACGCAGTATTTT. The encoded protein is CASSLLGGTTDTQYF.